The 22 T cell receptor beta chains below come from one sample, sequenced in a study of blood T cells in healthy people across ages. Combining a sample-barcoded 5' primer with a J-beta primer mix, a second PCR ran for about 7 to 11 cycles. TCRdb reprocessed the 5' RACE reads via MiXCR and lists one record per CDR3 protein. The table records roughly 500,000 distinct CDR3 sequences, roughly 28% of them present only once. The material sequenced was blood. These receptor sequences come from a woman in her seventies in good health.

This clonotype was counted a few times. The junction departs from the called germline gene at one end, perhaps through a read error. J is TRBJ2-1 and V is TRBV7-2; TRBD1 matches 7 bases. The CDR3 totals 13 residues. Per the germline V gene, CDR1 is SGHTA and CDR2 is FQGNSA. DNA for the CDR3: TGTGCCTGCAGCCCAGCCCCAGGGGGTGAGCAGTTCTTC. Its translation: CACSPAPGGEQFF.

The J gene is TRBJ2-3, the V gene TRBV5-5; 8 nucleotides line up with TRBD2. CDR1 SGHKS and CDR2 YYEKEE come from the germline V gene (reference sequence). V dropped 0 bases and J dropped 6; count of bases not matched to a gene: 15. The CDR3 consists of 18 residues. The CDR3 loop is CASSLASWLAGGEDTQYF. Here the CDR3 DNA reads TGTGCCAGCAGCTTGGCCTCCTGGTTGGCCGGGGGGGAGGATACGCAGTATTTT.

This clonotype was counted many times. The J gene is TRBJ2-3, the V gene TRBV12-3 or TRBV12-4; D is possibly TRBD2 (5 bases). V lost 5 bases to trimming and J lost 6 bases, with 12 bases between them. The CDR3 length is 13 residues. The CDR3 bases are TGTGCCAGCAGTCCCGAGGGCCGCGATACGCAGTATTTT. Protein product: CASSPEGRDTQYF.

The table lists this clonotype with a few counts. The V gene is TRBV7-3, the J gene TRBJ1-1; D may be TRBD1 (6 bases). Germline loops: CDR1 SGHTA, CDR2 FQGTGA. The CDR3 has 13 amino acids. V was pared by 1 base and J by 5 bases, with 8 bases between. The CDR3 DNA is TGTGCCAGCAGCTTAAAACAGGGAACTGAAGCTTTCTTT. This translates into CASSLKQGTEAFF.

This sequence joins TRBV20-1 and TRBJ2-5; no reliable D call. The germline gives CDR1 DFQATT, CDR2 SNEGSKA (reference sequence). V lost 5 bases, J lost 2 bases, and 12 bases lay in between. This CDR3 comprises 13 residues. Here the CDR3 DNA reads TGCAGTGCTCGCTTTACGCAGCAAGAGACCCAGTACTTC. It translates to CSARFTQQETQYF.

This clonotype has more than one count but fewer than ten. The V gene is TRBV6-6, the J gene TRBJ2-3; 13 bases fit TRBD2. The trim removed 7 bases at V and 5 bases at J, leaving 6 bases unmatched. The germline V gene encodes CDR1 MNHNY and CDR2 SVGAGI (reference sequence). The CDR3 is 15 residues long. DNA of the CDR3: TGTGCCAGCACCCGGACTAGCGGGGGAGTAGATACGCAGTATTTT. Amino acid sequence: CASTRTSGGVDTQYF.

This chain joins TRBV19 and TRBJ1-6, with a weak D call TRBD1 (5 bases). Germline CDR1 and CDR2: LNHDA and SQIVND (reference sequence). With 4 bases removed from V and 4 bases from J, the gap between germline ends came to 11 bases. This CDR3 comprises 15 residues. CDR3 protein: CASSSGAGYNSPLHF. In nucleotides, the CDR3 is TGTGCCAGTAGTAGCGGGGCGGGGTATAATTCACCCCTCCACTTT. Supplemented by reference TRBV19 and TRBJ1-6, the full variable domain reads DGGITQSPKYLFRKEGQNVTLSCEQNLNHDAMYWYRQDPGQGLRLIYYSQIVNDFQKGDIAEGYSVSREKKESFPLTVTSAQKNPTAFYLCASSSGAGYNSPLHFGNGTRLTVT.

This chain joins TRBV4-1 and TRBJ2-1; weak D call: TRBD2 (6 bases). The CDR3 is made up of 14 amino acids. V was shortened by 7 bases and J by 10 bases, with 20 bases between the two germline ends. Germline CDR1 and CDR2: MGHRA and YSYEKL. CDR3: CASNLSPGETEQFF. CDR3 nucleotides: TGCGCCAGCAACCTAAGCCCGGGGGAGACCGAGCAGTTCTTC.

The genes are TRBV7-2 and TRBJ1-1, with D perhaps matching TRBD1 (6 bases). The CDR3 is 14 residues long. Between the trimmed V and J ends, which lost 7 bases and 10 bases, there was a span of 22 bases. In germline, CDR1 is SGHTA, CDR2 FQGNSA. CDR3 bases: TGTGCCAGCACCCAAAGAGGGACAAGTCAGAGAGCTTTCTTT. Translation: CASTQRGTSQRAFF.

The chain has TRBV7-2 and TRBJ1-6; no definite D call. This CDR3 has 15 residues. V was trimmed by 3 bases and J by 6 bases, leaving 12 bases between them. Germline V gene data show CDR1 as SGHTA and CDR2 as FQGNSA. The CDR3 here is CASSFLGASNSPLHF. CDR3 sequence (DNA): TGTGCCAGCAGCTTCTTAGGTGCTTCTAATTCACCCCTCCACTTT. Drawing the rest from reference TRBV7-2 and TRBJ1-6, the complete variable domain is GAGVSQSPSNKVTEKGKDVELRCDPISGHTALYWYRQSLGQGLEFLIYFQGNSAPDKSGLPSDRFSAERTGGSVSTLTIQRTQQEDSAVYLCASSFLGASNSPLHFGNGTRLTVT.

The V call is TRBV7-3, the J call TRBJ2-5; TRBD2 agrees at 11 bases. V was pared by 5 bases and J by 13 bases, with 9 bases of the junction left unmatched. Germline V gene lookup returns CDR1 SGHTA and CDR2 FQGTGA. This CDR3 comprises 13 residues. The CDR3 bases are TGTGCCAGCAGCCTAGGGACTAGCGGTCCCACGTACTTC. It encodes CASSLGTSGPTYF.

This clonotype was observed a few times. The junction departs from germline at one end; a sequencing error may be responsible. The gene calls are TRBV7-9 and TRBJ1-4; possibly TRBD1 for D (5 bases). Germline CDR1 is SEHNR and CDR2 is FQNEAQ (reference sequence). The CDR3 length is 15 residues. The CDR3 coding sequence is TGTGCCAGCAGCTCCCATACAGGAACTACTGAAAAACTGTTTTTT. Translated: CASSSHTGTTEKLFF.

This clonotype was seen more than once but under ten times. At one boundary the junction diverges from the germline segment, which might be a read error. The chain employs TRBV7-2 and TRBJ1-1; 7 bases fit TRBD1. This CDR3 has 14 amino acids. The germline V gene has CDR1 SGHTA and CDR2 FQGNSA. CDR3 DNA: TGTGCCAGCAGCGGCGGGACAGCTAACACTGAGGCTTTCTTT. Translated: CASSGGTANTEAFF.

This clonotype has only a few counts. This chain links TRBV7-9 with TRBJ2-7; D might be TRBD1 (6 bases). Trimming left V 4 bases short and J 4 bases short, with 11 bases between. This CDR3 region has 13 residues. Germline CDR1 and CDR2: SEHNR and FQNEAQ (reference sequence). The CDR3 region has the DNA TGTGCCAGCAGCTCCGAGGGGGATTACGAGCAGTACTTC. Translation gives CASSSEGDYEQYF. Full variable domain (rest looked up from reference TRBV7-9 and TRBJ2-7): DTGVSQNPRHKITKRGQNVTFRCDPISEHNRLYWYRQTLGQGPEFLTYFQNEAQLEKSRLLSDRFSAERPKGSFSTLEIQRTEQGDSAMYLCASSSEGDYEQYFGPGTRLTVT.

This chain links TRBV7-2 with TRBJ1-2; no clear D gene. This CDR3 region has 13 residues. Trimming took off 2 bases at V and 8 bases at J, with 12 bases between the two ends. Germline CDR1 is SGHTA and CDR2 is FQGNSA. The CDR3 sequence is CASSLNPGEGYTF. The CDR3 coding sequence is TGTGCCAGCAGCTTAAACCCGGGTGAAGGCTACACCTTC.

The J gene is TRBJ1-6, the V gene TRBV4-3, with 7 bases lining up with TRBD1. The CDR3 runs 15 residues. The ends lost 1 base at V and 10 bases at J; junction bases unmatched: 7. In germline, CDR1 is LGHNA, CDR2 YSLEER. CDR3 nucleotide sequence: TGCGCCAGCAGCCAAGCGAACAGGGGCGGCTCACCCCTCCACTTT. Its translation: CASSQANRGGSPLHF.

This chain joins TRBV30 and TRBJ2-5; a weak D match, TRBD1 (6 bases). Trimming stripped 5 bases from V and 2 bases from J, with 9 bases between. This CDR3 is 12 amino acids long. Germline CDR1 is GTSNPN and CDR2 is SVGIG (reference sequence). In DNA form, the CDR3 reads TGTGCCTGGGGGACATCTCAAGAGACCCAGTACTTC. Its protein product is CAWGTSQETQYF.

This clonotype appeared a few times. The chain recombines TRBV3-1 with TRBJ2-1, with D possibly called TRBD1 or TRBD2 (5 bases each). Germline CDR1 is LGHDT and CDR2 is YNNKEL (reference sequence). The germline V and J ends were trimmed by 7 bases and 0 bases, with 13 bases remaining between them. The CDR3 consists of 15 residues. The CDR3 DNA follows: TGTGCCAGCACCCGGGGCTCTAGCTCCTACAATGAGCAGTTCTTC. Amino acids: CASTRGSSSYNEQFF.

CDR3 sequence: CATLTGDTQYF. Written as DNA, the CDR3 is TGTGCCACCCTTACCGGAGATACGCAGTATTTT. This rearrangement joins TRBV6-6 to TRBJ2-3; D gene unclear. The CDR3 totals 11 residues. The germline gives CDR1 MNHNY, CDR2 SVGAGI (reference sequence). V lost 10 bases and J 5 bases, leaving 10 bases between the germline ends.

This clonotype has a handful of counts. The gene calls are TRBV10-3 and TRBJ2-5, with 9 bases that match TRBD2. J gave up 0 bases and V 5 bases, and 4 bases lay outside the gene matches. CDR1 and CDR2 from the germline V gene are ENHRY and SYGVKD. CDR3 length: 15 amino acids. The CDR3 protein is CAISKRGDNQETQYF. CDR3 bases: TGTGCCATCAGTAAGCGGGGGGACAACCAAGAGACCCAGTACTTC.

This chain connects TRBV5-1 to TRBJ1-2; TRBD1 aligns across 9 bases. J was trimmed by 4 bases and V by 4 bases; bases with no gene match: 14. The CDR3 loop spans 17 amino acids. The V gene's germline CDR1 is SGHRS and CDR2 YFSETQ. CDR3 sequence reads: CASSPETGGYTTYGYTF. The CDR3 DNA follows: TGCGCCAGCAGCCCGGAGACAGGGGGATATACAACCTATGGCTACACCTTC.

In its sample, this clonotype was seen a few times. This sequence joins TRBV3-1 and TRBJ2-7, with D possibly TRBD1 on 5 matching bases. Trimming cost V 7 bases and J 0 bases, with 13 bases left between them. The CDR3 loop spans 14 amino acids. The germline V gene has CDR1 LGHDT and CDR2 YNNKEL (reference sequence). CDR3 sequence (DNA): TGTGCCAGCAAGGGGCCCTCGGGCTCCTACGAGCAGTACTTC. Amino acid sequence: CASKGPSGSYEQYF.